This T cell receptor (beta chain) is from a study of glioma-infiltrating T cells after dendritic cell vaccination. Study context: The vaccine used monocyte-derived dendritic cells pulsed overnight with autologous tumor lysate.

The ends were cut back, 5 bases at V and 2 bases at J, with 12 bases in the middle. The CDR3 length is 15 residues. Germline V gene sequence: CDR1 MNHNY, CDR2 SVGAGI (reference sequence). The time point: after dendritic cell vaccination, including at tumor progression/relapse. Sequencing used immunoSEQ multiplex PCR; TCRdb keeps in-frame clones, though not all of them. The top ten hold about 8.1% of the sample, which has around 60,000 clones, approximately 87% seen once. Only one count was recorded for this clone. This receptor was obtained from a human donor with glioblastoma. The source material was blood, sampled after dendritic cell vaccination. The V call is TRBV6-6, the J call TRBJ1-4, with TRBD1 as a possible D gene (6 bases). As DNA, the CDR3 is TGTGCCAGCAGTCGGACAGTCGTGACTAATGAAAAACTGTTTTTT. This sequence encodes CASSRTVVTNEKLFF.